This entry lists 26 T cell receptor beta chains sequenced from one sample in a study of T cells in Graves' hyperthyroidism and ophthalmopathy. Amplification targeted TCR beta CDR3 regions from RNA transcripts. Using the HTBI primer set, a first-round RT-PCR was run on the TCR CDR3. TCRdb fed the multiplex PCR reads into MiXCR, producing one record per CDR3 protein. The sample shows approximately 560,000 distinct CDR3 sequences, around 46% of them seen only once. The specimen was peripheral blood or thyroid tissue (not recorded which). Receptor source: a young woman with Graves' hyperthyroidism.

J is TRBJ1-3 and V is TRBV9, with D possibly being TRBD1 (5 bases). Germline CDR1 reads SGDLS; CDR2 reads YYNGEE. The length of the CDR3 is 14 residues. The V end was cut by 0 bases, the J end by 4 bases, with 8 bases between. The CDR3 loop reads CASSVGQPGNTIYF. For the CDR3, the DNA is TGTGCCAGCAGCGTAGGACAGCCCGGAAACACCATATATTTT.

As regards this clonotype: At one boundary the junction diverges from the germline segment, which might be a read error. V gene TRBV10-2 combines with J gene TRBJ1-1; D may be TRBD1 (6 bases). The CDR3 is 14 amino acids. CDR1 is WSHSY, CDR2 SAAADI, per germline. The CDR3 is CASRTHRVNTEAFF. The CDR3, as DNA: TGTGCCAGCAGGACTCACAGGGTAAACACTGAAGCTTTCTTT.

There are a few counts of this clonotype. This chain connects TRBV3-1 to TRBJ2-5, with 12 bases that match TRBD2. Judging by the DNA end, TRBJ2-7 fits better; the J call may be wrong. The CDR3 consists of 16 residues. The germline gives CDR1 LGHDT, CDR2 YNNKEL (reference sequence). The chain's CDR3 is CASSQHGLAGTGEQYF. CDR3 nucleotides: TGTGCCAGCAGCCAACACGGACTAGCGGGAACGGGCGAGCAGTACTTC.

The rearrangement links TRBV19 to TRBJ1-3, with 12 bases lining up with TRBD1. Trimming at V came to 5 bases and at J to 8 bases, leaving 7 bases not matched to a gene. The germline V gene encodes CDR1 LNHDA and CDR2 SQIVND (reference sequence). This CDR3 has 15 residues. The CDR3 sequence is CASSLGTGGRDTIYF. CDR3 nucleotides: TGTGCCAGTAGTCTTGGGACAGGGGGCCGAGACACCATATATTTT.

The table lists this clonotype with many counts. Mismatch with germline at one junction end may stem from a read error. The rearrangement joins TRBV10-3 to TRBJ1-1; D may be TRBD1 (6 bases). This CDR3 is built from 14 residues. CDR1 is ENHRY, CDR2 SYGVKD, per germline. The CDR3 here is CASSEGHMNTEAFF. In DNA, the CDR3 is TGTGCCAGCAGTGAGGGACACATGAACACTGAAGCTTTCTTT.

This clonotype was recorded at least ten times. The chain couples TRBV29-1 to TRBJ2-5; D perhaps matches TRBD1 (7 bases). The germline CDR1 and CDR2 sequences are SQVTM and ANQGSEA. This CDR3 is built from 9 residues. V lost 3 bases, J lost 12 bases, and 8 bases lay in between. CDR3 protein: CSVDRGEYF. The CDR3 region has the DNA TGCAGCGTTGACAGGGGGGAGTACTTC.

The V gene is TRBV7-2, the J gene TRBJ1-1; D uncertain. CDR1 is SGHTA, CDR2 FQGNSA, per germline. This CDR3 is built from 11 residues. V lost 1 base and J lost 14, with 11 bases in between. The CDR3 loop is CASSLGPGGFF. The CDR3, as DNA: TGTGCCAGCAGCTTAGGGCCGGGAGGGTTCTTT. The entire variable domain, with the rest obtained from reference TRBV7-2 and TRBJ1-1, is as follows: GAGVSQSPSNKVTEKGKDVELRCDPISGHTALYWYRQSLGQGLEFLIYFQGNSAPDKSGLPSDRFSAERTGGSVSTLTIQRTQQEDSAVYLCASSLGPGGFFGQGTRLTVV.

This clonotype was counted a few times. The chain couples TRBV20-1 to TRBJ2-7, with 10 bases aligning to TRBD1. V trimming: 3 bases; J trimming: 6 bases; junction bases outside the gene matches: 8. The germline gives CDR1 DFQATT, CDR2 SNEGSKA (reference sequence). The CDR3 has 14 amino acids. The CDR3 DNA reads as TGCAGTGCTAGTTACGGGACAGGGGTTGCCGAGCAGTACTTC. Protein sequence: CSASYGTGVAEQYF.

This clonotype was detected ten times or more. The chain couples TRBV29-1 to TRBJ1-5; weak D call: TRBD1 (6 bases). Germline assignment: CDR1 SQVTM and CDR2 ANQGSEA. Trimming took 5 bases from V and 5 from J, leaving 10 bases between them. The CDR3 contains 12 residues. In nucleotides, the CDR3 is TGCAGCGTTCGACAGGAGGATCAGCCCCAGCATTTT. This encodes CSVRQEDQPQHF.

CDR3 in amino acids: CADQETGTGEQYF. CDR3 DNA: TGTGCCGATCAGGAGACAGGGACCGGGGAGCAGTACTTC. The V call is TRBV2, the J call TRBJ2-7; 7 bases line up with TRBD1. The CDR3 sequence is 13 residues long. After removal of 11 bases from V and 7 bases from J, the junction contained 14 bases not matched to a gene. The germline V gene has CDR1 SNHLY and CDR2 FYNNEI.

There are many counts of this clonotype. V and J are TRBV25-1 and TRBJ1-1; D remains unclear. V was clipped by 4 bases and J by 5 bases, with 11 bases between them. Per germline, CDR1 MGHDK and CDR2 SYGVNS. This CDR3 has 13 amino acids. CDR3 sequence: CASSANGGTEAFF. The CDR3 DNA reads TGTGCCAGCAGTGCAAATGGAGGGACTGAAGCTTTCTTT.

The chain uses TRBV7-9 and TRBJ1-2; D may be TRBD1 (5 bases). This CDR3 is built from 17 residues. With 5 bases removed from V and 3 bases from J, the gap between germline ends came to 22 bases. Germline loops: CDR1 SEHNR, CDR2 FQNEAQ (reference sequence). CDR3 residues: CASSQTAGRGTDYGYTF. CDR3 DNA: TGTGCCAGCAGCCAAACGGCGGGGAGGGGCACCGACTATGGCTACACCTTC.

To note about this clonotype: A much larger clone sits a single nucleotide away, making a read error possible. The rearrangement joins TRBV7-9 to TRBJ2-5; either TRBD1 or TRBD2 may supply D (7 bases each). Germline values: CDR1 SEHNR, CDR2 FQNEAQ (reference sequence). The CDR3 is 14 residues long. The V and J ends lost 5 bases and 9 bases respectively, with 19 bases between them. The CDR3 nucleotides are TGTGCCAGCAGCGTTCCAGGGGGGGACGAGGCCCAGTACTTC. This codes for CASSVPGGDEAQYF.

This clonotype was detected a few times. V is TRBV11-3 and J is TRBJ2-7; D unclear. Trimming shortened V by 1 base and J by 7 bases, and 11 bases separated the two germline ends. CDR1 and CDR2 from the germline V gene are SGHNT and YENEEA. CDR3 length: 13 residues. CDR3 sequence (DNA): TGTGCCAGCAGCTTAGGCCGGTCAAATGAGCAGTACTTC. Amino acids: CASSLGRSNEQYF.

The chain combines TRBV29-1 with TRBJ1-2, with TRBD1 matching 7 bases. There are 13 residues in the CDR3. CDR1 and CDR2 (germline): SQVTM, ANQGSEA. Trimming at V came to 8 bases and at J to 2 bases, leaving 8 bases not matched to a gene. The CDR3 sequence is CSLAGTANYGYTF. The CDR3 nucleotides are TGCAGCTTGGCCGGGACAGCCAACTATGGCTACACCTTC.

This clonotype was detected only once. This chain joins TRBV6-1 and TRBJ2-2, with TRBD1 matching 12 bases. The junction had 9 bases not matched to a gene; V was cut back by 5 bases and J by 5 bases. CDR1 is MNHNS, CDR2 SASEGT, per germline. The CDR3 loop spans 17 amino acids. CDR3 DNA: TGTGCCAGCAGTAAATCGGGACAGGGGGCGAGGACCGGGGAGCTGTTTTTT. It codes for CASSKSGQGARTGELFF.

As for this clonotype: At one of its ends the junction is not consistent with the germline gene, which may arise from a read error. The chain is built from TRBV10-2 and TRBJ1-5; D not resolved. Germline assignment: CDR1 WSHSY and CDR2 SAAADI. The CDR3 runs to 14 residues. In DNA, the CDR3 is TGCGCCAGCAGTGACCAGATAAGCAATCAGCCCCGGCATTTT. It specifies CASSDQISNQPRHF.

The sample holds many counts of this clonotype. The J gene is TRBJ1-2, the V gene TRBV19, with D maybe TRBD1 (5 bases). The ends were cut back, 7 bases at V and 8 bases at J, with 17 bases in the middle. Per germline, CDR1 LNHDA and CDR2 SQIVND (reference sequence). The CDR3 loop spans 13 amino acids. DNA for the CDR3: TGTGCCAGTACCAATACGATTAGGGGAGGCTACACCTTC. This gives the protein CASTNTIRGGYTF.

The CDR3 DNA follows: TGTGCCAGCAACTTGGGCCCGCTGAACACTGAAGCTTTCTTT. It specifies CASNLGPLNTEAFF. This chain connects TRBV7-9 to TRBJ1-1; the D is unclear. This CDR3 spans 14 amino acids. V was cut by 7 bases and J by 0 bases, with 12 bases left in between. Germline V gene lookup returns CDR1 SEHNR and CDR2 FQNEAQ (reference sequence).

This clonotype was seen a single time. The CDR3 region has the DNA TGTGCCAGCAGTGTGTCCGGGGACAGGGTCTCACCCCTCCACTTT. Amino acids: CASSVSGDRVSPLHF. J is TRBJ1-6 and V is TRBV2; 9 nucleotides align to TRBD1. This CDR3 is built from 15 residues. The V and J ends lost 4 bases and 10 bases, in that order; junction bases with no gene match: 8. CDR1 and CDR2 from the germline V gene are SNHLY and FYNNEI.

This chain joins TRBV25-1 and TRBJ1-2; D remains unclear. This CDR3 comprises 12 residues. The germline V gene has CDR1 MGHDK and CDR2 SYGVNS. The ends were cut back, 5 bases at V and 7 bases at J, with 11 bases in the middle. This CDR3 is CASSSLPPGYTF. CDR3 bases: TGTGCCAGCAGTTCGCTACCCCCTGGCTACACCTTC.

This chain connects TRBV15 to TRBJ2-6, with 7 bases lining up with TRBD1. This CDR3 region has 16 residues. J was trimmed by 4 bases and V by 6 bases; bases with no gene match: 9. Germline loops: CDR1 LNHNV, CDR2 YYDKDF (reference sequence). The CDR3 region is CATSPVPGQGANVLTF. CDR3 bases: TGTGCCACCAGTCCCGTTCCGGGACAGGGGGCCAACGTCCTGACTTTC.

J is TRBJ2-5 and V is TRBV20-1, with D maybe TRBD1 (5 bases). V was pared by 1 base and J by 6 bases, with 12 bases between. CDR1 is DFQATT, CDR2 SNEGSKA, per germline (reference sequence). CDR3 length equals 13 residues. CDR3 region: CSARVGVGKTQYF. The CDR3, as DNA: TGCAGTGCTAGAGTAGGGGTGGGCAAGACCCAGTACTTC.

The J gene is TRBJ2-5, the V gene TRBV20-1; 8 nucleotides line up with TRBD1. The CDR3 spans 14 residues. The ends lost 0 bases at V and 5 bases at J; junction bases unmatched: 5. Germline assignment: CDR1 DFQATT and CDR2 SNEGSKA (reference sequence). CDR3 sequence: CSAREDRAGETQYF. For the CDR3, the DNA is TGCAGTGCTAGAGAGGACAGGGCGGGGGAGACCCAGTACTTC.

This clonotype was seen only once. V gene TRBV29-1 combines with J gene TRBJ1-1; D gene ambiguous. Trimming cost V 3 bases and J 6 bases, with 17 bases left between them. In germline, CDR1 is SQVTM, CDR2 ANQGSEA. The CDR3 loop spans 14 amino acids. In DNA, the CDR3 is TGCAGCGTTGATGGTCCTAAGCCGGGCTCTGAAGCTTTCTTT. Translating gives CSVDGPKPGSEAFF.

Written as DNA, the CDR3 is TGCAGCGTTGAAGTTGGACACATCGCCCCCACCTTC. Amino acids: CSVEVGHIAPTF. The V call is TRBV29-1, the J call TRBJ1-2; D perhaps matches TRBD1 (5 bases). The germline V and J ends were trimmed by 1 base and 13 bases, with 16 bases remaining between them. Germline assignment: CDR1 SQVTM and CDR2 ANQGSEA. The CDR3 runs to 12 residues.